Included here is one T cell receptor beta chain sequence, with context. This CDR3 contains 16 residues. Unmatched junction bases numbered 8, after V lost 6 bases and J lost 0 bases. CDR1 MNHEY and CDR2 SMNVEV come from the germline V gene (reference sequence). The data stem from a study of blood T cell repertoires in COVID-19. Study as a whole: PBMCs, B-cell-depleted T cells, or T cells provided the cDNA or gDNA that made up the material.

TCRdb's table, derived via immunoSEQ multiplex PCR, lists solely in-frame clones and lacks some. The sample yields around 62,000 clones, 93% seen once. This TCR was recovered from a man in his 70s with active COVID-19. This chain connects TRBV27 to TRBJ2-4, with 7 positions matching TRBD1. Specimen: peripheral blood. CDR3 sequence reads: CASSDREWLAKNIQYF. The CDR3 DNA sequence: TGTGCCAGCAGCGACAGGGAATGGCTAGCCAAAAACATTCAGTACTTC.